Each of the 23 T cell receptor beta chains below was sequenced from the same sample in a study of glioma-infiltrating T cells after dendritic cell vaccination (TCRdb year 2016). To prepare the library, the immunoSEQ multiplex PCR assay was applied. Sourced from immuneACCESS, this table was stored by TCRdb with only in-frame sequences that have V and J called. A share of the clones is absent; for the studies checked, an unresolved V gene accounts for under half, and the remainder has no known explanation. The sample yields roughly 47,000 clones; 85% were counted once. The ten largest clones represent over 10% of the sample. Sample: blood, taken before dendritic cell vaccination. The source of these receptors is a human donor with glioblastoma.

CDR3: CASSAQVQGTGELFF. CDR3 DNA sequence: TGTGCCAGCAGCGCCCAAGTCCAGGGAACCGGGGAGCTGTTTTTT. This sequence joins TRBV5-4 and TRBJ2-2; D is perhaps TRBD1 (5 bases). CDR1 and CDR2 (germline): SGHNT, YYREEE (reference sequence). V lost 4 bases and J lost 5, with 15 bases in between. This CDR3 has 15 amino acids.

The chain combines TRBV9 with TRBJ1-1; 9 nucleotides match TRBD1. The V gene end was trimmed by 3 bases and the J gene end by 1 base; junction bases not matched to a gene: 10. The CDR3 is made up of 17 amino acids. The germline gives CDR1 SGDLS, CDR2 YYNGEE. CDR3 sequence (DNA): TGTGCCAGCAGCGGGGGGACAGGGAACCCAACGAACACTGAAGCTTTCTTT. Encoded protein: CASSGGTGNPTNTEAFF.

The chain carries TRBV6-1 and TRBJ1-2; no clear D. V was cut by 7 bases and J by 2 bases, with 17 bases left in between. The CDR3 covers 15 residues. Germline V gene data show CDR1 as MNHNS and CDR2 as SASEGT. The CDR3 coding sequence is TGTGCCAGCATGGAGGATGGAGTAGGGAACTATGGCTACACCTTC. The encoded protein is CASMEDGVGNYGYTF.

This chain uses TRBV7-6 with TRBJ2-1, with 8 bases aligning to TRBD1. Trimming cost V 4 bases and J 0 bases; bases outside gene matches: 14. From germline, CDR1 is SGHVS and CDR2 FNYEAQ. The CDR3 has 19 amino acids. CDR3 sequence reads: CASSSTGGGYKSSYNEQFF. CDR3 coding DNA: TGTGCCAGCAGCTCAACAGGGGGTGGCTATAAAAGCTCCTACAATGAGCAGTTCTTC.

CDR3 residues: CASQNRSGKAGVGDTQYF. The CDR3 DNA is TGTGCCAGCCAGAACCGCTCGGGCAAAGCGGGAGTGGGGGATACGCAGTATTTT. This chain connects TRBV11-3 to TRBJ2-3; 8 nucleotides match TRBD2. The CDR3 extends over 18 amino acids. After removal of 8 bases from V and 6 bases from J, the junction contained 22 bases not matched to a gene. The V gene's germline CDR1 is SGHNT and CDR2 YENEEA.

The CDR3 loop is CSVFGQGATEAFF. DNA for the CDR3: TGCAGCGTTTTCGGACAGGGGGCAACTGAAGCTTTCTTT. The chain recombines TRBV29-1 with TRBJ1-1; TRBD1 aligns across 11 bases. CDR3 size: 13 residues. Germline lookup yields CDR1 SQVTM and CDR2 ANQGSEA. V lost 5 bases, J lost 5 bases, and 4 bases stayed unmatched.

The table lists this clone with a count of one. One end of the junction does not line up with germline, which may come from a read error. The V and J genes are TRBV7-7 and TRBJ1-1; D is uncertain. The CDR3 covers 13 residues. Per germline, CDR1 SSHAT and CDR2 FNYEAQ (reference sequence). CDR3 coding DNA: TGTGCTAGCAGCTTAGTAGAGAACACTGAAGCTTTCTTT. Protein: CASSLVENTEAFF.

The chain links TRBV6-6 to TRBJ2-7, with TRBD2 identical over 7 bases. With V trimmed by 8 bases and J by 1 base, 14 bases remained unmatched. CDR1 MNHNY and CDR2 SVGAGI come from the germline V gene (reference sequence). This CDR3 spans 16 amino acids. CDR3 residues: CASEPGLAERSYEQYF. CDR3 coding DNA: TGTGCCAGCGAACCCGGTCTAGCGGAAAGGTCCTACGAGCAGTACTTC.

This clone was observed a single time. V usage is TRBV30 and J usage is TRBJ2-5, with 11 bases lining up with TRBD2. V lost 3 bases and J lost 2; bases outside the gene matches: 8. Germline CDR1 and CDR2: GTSNPN and SVGIG (reference sequence). The CDR3 is 16 residues long. DNA of the CDR3: TGTGCCTGGAGGGCGGGACTAGCGGCACGACAAGAGACCCAGTACTTC. Its translation is CAWRAGLAARQETQYF.

The chain uses TRBV15 and TRBJ2-7, with 7 bases matching TRBD1. From germline, CDR1 is LNHNV and CDR2 YYDKDF (reference sequence). This CDR3 has 15 residues. J gave up 4 bases and V 3 bases, and 9 bases lay outside the gene matches. The CDR3 DNA reads TGTGCCACCAGCAGTCCGGGACAGAGAGAATACGAGCAGTACTTC. It specifies CATSSPGQREYEQYF.

Here the CDR3 DNA reads TGTGCCAGCTCACGTGGACAGGGCGACACTGAAGCTTTCTTT. Protein product: CASSRGQGDTEAFF. The chain carries TRBV18 and TRBJ1-1, with TRBD1 matching over 8 bases. J lost 3 bases, V lost 4 bases, and 4 bases had no gene match. The CDR3 consists of 14 residues. Germline V gene data show CDR1 as KGHSH and CDR2 as LQKENI.

The genes are TRBV15 and TRBJ1-2, with D possibly TRBD1 on 6 matching bases. The ends were cut back, 0 bases at V and 2 bases at J, with 10 bases in the middle. The germline V gene encodes CDR1 LNHNV and CDR2 YYDKDF (reference sequence). This CDR3 spans 15 amino acids. CDR3 sequence reads: CATSRERGTNYGYTF. In DNA form, the CDR3 reads TGTGCCACCAGCAGAGAGCGGGGGACAAACTATGGCTACACCTTC.

The chain is built from TRBV4-2 and TRBJ2-7; no clear D. The V end lost 0 bases, the J end lost 2 bases, and 11 bases lay between the germline ends. The CDR3 totals 15 residues. The germline V gene has CDR1 LGHNA and CDR2 YNFKEQ. The CDR3 here is CASSQDPDIAYEQYF. The CDR3 DNA follows: TGTGCCAGCAGCCAAGATCCCGACATCGCCTACGAGCAGTACTTC.

The CDR3 nucleotides read TGCGCCAGCAGCTTGTTTGAGACAGGGGCCCGCGAGCAGTACTTC. Residues: CASSLFETGAREQYF. The chain combines TRBV5-1 with TRBJ2-7; 8 nucleotides line up with TRBD1. The ends lost 1 base at V and 6 bases at J; junction bases unmatched: 9. CDR1 is SGHRS and CDR2 is YFSETQ in the germline V gene. The CDR3 loop spans 15 amino acids.

The rearrangement uses TRBV11-2 and TRBJ2-1, with 7 nucleotides matching TRBD1. The ends lost 1 base at V and 5 bases at J; junction bases unmatched: 2. This CDR3 contains 14 residues. From germline, CDR1 is SGHAT and CDR2 FQNNGV. CDR3 amino acids: CASSLAQGNNEQFF. In DNA form, the CDR3 reads TGTGCCAGCAGCTTAGCACAGGGGAACAATGAGCAGTTCTTC.

The genes are TRBV18 and TRBJ2-1; D is uncertain. CDR1 and CDR2 from the germline V gene are KGHSH and LQKENI. This CDR3 is built from 11 residues. The V and J ends lost 5 bases and 10 bases respectively, with 9 bases between them. The CDR3 sequence: CASSSNTEQFF. The CDR3 bases are TGTGCCAGCTCATCTAATACGGAGCAGTTCTTC. The entire variable domain, with the rest obtained from reference TRBV18 and TRBJ2-1, is as follows: NAGVMQNPRHLVRRRGQEARLRCSPMKGHSHVYWYRQLPEEGLKFMVYLQKENIIDESGMPKERFSAEFPKEGPSILRIQQVVRGDSAAYFCASSSNTEQFFGPGTRLTVL.

The chain carries TRBV25-1 and TRBJ1-2; possibly TRBD1 for D (5 bases). Germline loops: CDR1 MGHDK, CDR2 SYGVNS. This CDR3 is built from 11 residues. V was cut by 6 bases and J by 8 bases, with 10 bases left in between. The CDR3 DNA is TGTGCCAGCAGCTCAGGGCAGGGCTACACCTTC. As protein: CASSSGQGYTF.

The V and J genes are TRBV7-2 and TRBJ2-1; tentative D call: TRBD2 (6 bases). This CDR3 is built from 16 residues. CDR1 and CDR2 from the germline V gene are SGHTA and FQGNSA. Trimming pared 0 bases from V and 0 bases from J, leaving 9 bases between. CDR3 sequence (DNA): TGTGCCAGCAGCTTAGCCCAGGGAGGCTCCTACAATGAGCAGTTCTTC. Translated, it gives CASSLAQGGSYNEQFF.

The sample holds a few counts of this clone. The J gene is TRBJ1-6, the V gene TRBV10-3; D is possibly TRBD1 (6 bases). The CDR3 length is 13 residues. V was pared by 7 bases and J by 7 bases, with 11 bases between. In germline, CDR1 is ENHRY, CDR2 SYGVKD. CDR3 residues: CAITTGSNSPLHF. CDR3 DNA sequence: TGTGCCATCACTACAGGGTCGAATTCACCCCTCCACTTT.

The chain recombines TRBV12-5 with TRBJ2-5; the match to TRBD2 covers 11 bases. The junction had 6 bases not matched to a gene; V was cut back by 1 base and J by 2 bases. The length of the CDR3 is 17 residues. The germline V gene has CDR1 LGHNT and CDR2 FRNRAP. The CDR3 spells CASGLGHLAGGQETQYF. Written as DNA, the CDR3 is TGTGCTAGTGGTTTGGGGCATCTAGCGGGGGGACAAGAGACCCAGTACTTC.

The rearrangement links TRBV18 to TRBJ1-2, with D possibly TRBD1 on 5 matching bases. This CDR3 region has 13 residues. Trimming took 2 bases from V and 4 from J, leaving 8 bases between them. The germline V gene encodes CDR1 KGHSH and CDR2 LQKENI. CDR3 sequence (DNA): TGTGCCAGCTCACCAGACAGAGCCTATGGCTACACCTTC. Protein product: CASSPDRAYGYTF.

The chain combines TRBV9 with TRBJ1-1, with a tentative D call TRBD1 (5 bases). There are 15 residues in the CDR3. Deletions cut 0 bases from V and 5 bases from J, with 14 bases between. CDR1 SGDLS and CDR2 YYNGEE come from the germline V gene. The CDR3 DNA reads TGTGCCAGCAGCGTAGAAGCCCAGGGTATAACTGAAGCTTTCTTT. Translated, it gives CASSVEAQGITEAFF.

This chain links TRBV15 with TRBJ2-1, with 7 nucleotides matching TRBD1. J gave up 8 bases and V 1 base, and 5 bases lay outside the gene matches. Per the germline V gene, CDR1 is LNHNV and CDR2 is YYDKDF (reference sequence). The CDR3 extends over 14 amino acids. CDR3 coding DNA: TGTGCCACCAGCAGAGCGAGACAGGGTCATGAGCAGTTCTTC. This sequence encodes CATSRARQGHEQFF.